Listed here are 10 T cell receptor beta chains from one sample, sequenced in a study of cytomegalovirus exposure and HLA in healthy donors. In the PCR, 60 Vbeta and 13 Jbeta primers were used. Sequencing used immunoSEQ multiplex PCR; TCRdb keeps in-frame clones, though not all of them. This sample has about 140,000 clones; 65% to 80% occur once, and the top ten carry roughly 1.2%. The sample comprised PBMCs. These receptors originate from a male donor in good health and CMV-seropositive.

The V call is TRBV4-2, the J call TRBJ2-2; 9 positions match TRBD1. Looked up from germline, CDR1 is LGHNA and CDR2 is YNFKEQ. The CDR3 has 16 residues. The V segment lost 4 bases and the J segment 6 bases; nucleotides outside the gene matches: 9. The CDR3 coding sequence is TGTGCCAGCAGCCGAGAAACCGGGACAGGGCCCGGGGAGCTGTTTTTT. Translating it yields CASSRETGTGPGELFF.

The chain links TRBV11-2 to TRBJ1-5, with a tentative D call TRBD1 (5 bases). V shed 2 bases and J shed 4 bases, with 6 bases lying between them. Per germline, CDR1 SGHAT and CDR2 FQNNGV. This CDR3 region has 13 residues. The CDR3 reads CASSLKGNQPQHF. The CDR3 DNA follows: TGTGCCAGCAGCTTAAAGGGGAATCAGCCCCAGCATTTT.

The CDR3, as DNA: TGTGCCAGCAGTGAAATGCCAGCGGGACAGGGGGACGAGCAGTACTTC. Translation gives CASSEMPAGQGDEQYF. The chain couples TRBV6-1 to TRBJ2-7; 11 bases align to TRBD1. Per the germline V gene, CDR1 is MNHNS and CDR2 is SASEGT. This CDR3 has 16 residues. V was clipped by 2 bases and J by 5 bases; unmatched bases: 8.

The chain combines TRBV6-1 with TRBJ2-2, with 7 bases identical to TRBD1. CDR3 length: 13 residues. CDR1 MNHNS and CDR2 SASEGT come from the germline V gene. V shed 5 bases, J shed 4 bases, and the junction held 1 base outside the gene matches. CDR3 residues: CASSWDSTGELFF. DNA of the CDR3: TGTGCCAGCAGTTGGGACAGCACCGGGGAGCTGTTTTTT.

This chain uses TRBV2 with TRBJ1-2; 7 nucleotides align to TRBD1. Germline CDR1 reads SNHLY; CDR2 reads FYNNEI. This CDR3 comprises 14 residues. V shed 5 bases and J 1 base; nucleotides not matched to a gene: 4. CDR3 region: CASSTGANNYGYTF. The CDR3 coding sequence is TGTGCCAGCAGTACAGGGGCTAATAACTATGGCTACACCTTC.

The CDR3 loop reads CASSPRKGENEKLFF. The CDR3 DNA reads as TGTGCCAGCTCACCAAGGAAGGGGGAGAATGAAAAACTGTTTTTT. V is TRBV18 and J is TRBJ1-4, with D perhaps TRBD1 (6 bases). Deletions cut 2 bases from V and 5 bases from J, with 12 bases between. Germline V CDR1 and CDR2: KGHSH, LQKENI. The CDR3 is made up of 15 amino acids.

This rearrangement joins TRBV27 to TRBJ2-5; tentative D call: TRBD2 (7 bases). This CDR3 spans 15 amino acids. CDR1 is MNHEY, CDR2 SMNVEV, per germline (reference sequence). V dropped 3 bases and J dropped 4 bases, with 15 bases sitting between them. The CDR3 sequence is CASSFIEGGRETQYF. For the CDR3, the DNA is TGTGCCAGCAGTTTTATCGAGGGGGGGCGAGAGACCCAGTACTTC.

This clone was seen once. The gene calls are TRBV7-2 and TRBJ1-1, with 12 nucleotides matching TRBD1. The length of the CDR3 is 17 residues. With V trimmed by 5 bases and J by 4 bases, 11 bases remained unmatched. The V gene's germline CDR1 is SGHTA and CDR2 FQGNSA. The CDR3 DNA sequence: TGTGCCAGCAGCGCCACCGGGACAGGGGGCTTCGGCACTGAAGCTTTCTTT. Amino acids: CASSATGTGGFGTEAFF.

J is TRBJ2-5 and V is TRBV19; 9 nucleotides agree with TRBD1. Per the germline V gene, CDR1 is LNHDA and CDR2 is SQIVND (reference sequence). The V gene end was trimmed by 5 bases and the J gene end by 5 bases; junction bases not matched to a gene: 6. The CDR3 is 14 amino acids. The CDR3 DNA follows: TGTGCCAGTAGTTCGGGACAGGGTAGGGAGACCCAGTACTTC. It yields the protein CASSSGQGRETQYF.

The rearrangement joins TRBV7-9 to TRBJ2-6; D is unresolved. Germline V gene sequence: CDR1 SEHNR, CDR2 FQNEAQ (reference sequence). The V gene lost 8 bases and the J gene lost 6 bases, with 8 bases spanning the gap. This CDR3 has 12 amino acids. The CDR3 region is CASEKEANVLTF. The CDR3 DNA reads TGTGCCAGCGAGAAAGAGGCCAACGTCCTGACTTTC.